The rows below give T cell receptor beta chains drawn from one sample of a study of Graves' ophthalmopathy and Graves' hyperthyroidism. Each CDR3 protein is one row after TCRdb ran MiXCR on the multiplex PCR reads. The top ten clones hold around 3% of a sample with more than 550,000 distinct CDR3 sequences, over 40% of them seen once. The sample consisted of peripheral blood. The receptors come from an adult man with Graves' ophthalmopathy. The conserved cysteine and the conserved F or W are not part of the CDR3 here.

V gene | CDR3 protein
TRBV7-2 | ASSIGPTAPETQY
TRBV4-2 | ASSQGTRASNTEAF
TRBV2 | ASSEALAGWGQPQH
TRBV20-1 | SARQGPGTEAF
TRBV7-4 | ASSSRGHPGQPQH
TRBV7-2 | ASSQRGPFSYEQY
TRBV14 | ASSQANRLGYT
TRBV10-3 | AISESAGGTEAF
TRBV14 | ASSRGASYGNTIY
TRBV10-3 | AIRGPDSPLH
TRBV2 | ASTPLEAYSGNTIY
TRBV7-9 | ASSLSGVTGELF
TRBV7-6 | ASSSWREQETQY
TRBV29-1 | SVVMGGETQY
TRBV24-1 | ATSEAGGAADTQY
TRBV7-9 | ASSSTSGRQGNYGYT
TRBV6-5 | ATSGQLAGDTGELF
TRBV7-2 | ASSPFDRAGGYT
TRBV19 | ASSRIAGDRETQY
TRBV12-3/TRBV12-4 | ASSLGSTEAF
TRBV11-3 | ASSLEASGSPYEQY
TRBV7-2 | ASRRRSLAGEQEAQY
TRBV4-2 | ASSQGGSGSDEQY
TRBV11-3 | ASSFVDWETQY
TRBV29-1 | SVEDSGYT
TRBV20-1 | SARMAGRGGTEAF
TRBV2 | ASSSQGSWTGELF
TRBV12-3/TRBV12-4 | ASSNLPYGYT
TRBV6-2/TRBV6-3 | ASRLGQWNTGELF
TRBV6-5 | ASSEAQYSGNTIY
TRBV7-9 | AWSLQGPNTGELF
TRBV9 | ASSVSGGKAEAF
TRBV12-3/TRBV12-4 | ASSLYSGRGTGELF
TRBV14 | ASSQVGQGIQQY
TRBV19 | ASSRTGQALSEQF
TRBV7-9 | ASSLTSGASYEQY
TRBV7-6 | ASSKTGVGVEKLF
TRBV10-3 | ASSLLGEGIYLPQH
TRBV6-5 | ASSYNTVNSPLH
TRBV2 | ASTGRGSGYEQY